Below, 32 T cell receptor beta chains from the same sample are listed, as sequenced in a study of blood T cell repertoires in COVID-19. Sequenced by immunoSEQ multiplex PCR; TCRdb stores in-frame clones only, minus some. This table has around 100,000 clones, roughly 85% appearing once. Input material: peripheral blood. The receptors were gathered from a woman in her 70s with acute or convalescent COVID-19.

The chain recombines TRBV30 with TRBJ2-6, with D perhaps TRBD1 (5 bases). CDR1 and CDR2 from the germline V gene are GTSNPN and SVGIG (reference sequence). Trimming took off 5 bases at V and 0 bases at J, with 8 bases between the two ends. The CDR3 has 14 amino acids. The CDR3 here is CAWGANSGANVLTF. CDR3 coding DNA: TGTGCCTGGGGGGCAAACTCTGGGGCCAACGTCCTGACTTTC.

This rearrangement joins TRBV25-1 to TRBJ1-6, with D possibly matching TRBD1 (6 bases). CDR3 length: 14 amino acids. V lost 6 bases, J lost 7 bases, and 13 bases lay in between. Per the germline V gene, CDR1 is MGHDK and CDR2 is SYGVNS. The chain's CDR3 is CASRKGHLNSPLHF. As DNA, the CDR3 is TGTGCCAGCAGAAAGGGACATTTAAATTCACCCCTCCACTTT.

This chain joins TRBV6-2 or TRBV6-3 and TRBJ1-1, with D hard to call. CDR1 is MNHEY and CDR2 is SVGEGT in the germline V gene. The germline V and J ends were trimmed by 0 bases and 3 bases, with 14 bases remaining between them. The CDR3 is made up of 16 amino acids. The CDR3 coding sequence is TGTGCCAGCAGTTACTCGGGTCGGGGTGGACACACTGAAGCTTTCTTT. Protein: CASSYSGRGGHTEAFF.

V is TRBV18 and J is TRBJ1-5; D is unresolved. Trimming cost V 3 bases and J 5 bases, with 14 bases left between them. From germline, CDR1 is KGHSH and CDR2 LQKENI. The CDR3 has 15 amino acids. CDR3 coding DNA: TGTGCCAGCTCACCCCTCTCCGGGAGCGATCAGCCCCAGCATTTT. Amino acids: CASSPLSGSDQPQHF.

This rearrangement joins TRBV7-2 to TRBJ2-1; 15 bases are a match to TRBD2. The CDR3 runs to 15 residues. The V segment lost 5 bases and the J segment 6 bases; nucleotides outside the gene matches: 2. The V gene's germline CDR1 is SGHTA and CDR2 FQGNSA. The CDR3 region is CASSPGLAGGNEQFF. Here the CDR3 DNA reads TGTGCCAGCAGCCCGGGACTAGCGGGGGGCAATGAGCAGTTCTTC.

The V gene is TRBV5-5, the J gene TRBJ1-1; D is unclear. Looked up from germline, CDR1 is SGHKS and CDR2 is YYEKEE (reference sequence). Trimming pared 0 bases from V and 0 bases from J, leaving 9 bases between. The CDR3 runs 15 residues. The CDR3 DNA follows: TGTGCCAGCAGCTTGGGGGCCGTAATGAACACTGAAGCTTTCTTT. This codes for CASSLGAVMNTEAFF.

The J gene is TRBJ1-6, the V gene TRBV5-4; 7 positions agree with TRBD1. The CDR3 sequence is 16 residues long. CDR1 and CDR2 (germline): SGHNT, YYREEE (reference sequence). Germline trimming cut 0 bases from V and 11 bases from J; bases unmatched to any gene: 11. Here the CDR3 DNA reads TGTGCCAGCAGCTTGGGGGGGGCCAGGGGGATGACACCCCTCCACTTT. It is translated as CASSLGGARGMTPLHF.

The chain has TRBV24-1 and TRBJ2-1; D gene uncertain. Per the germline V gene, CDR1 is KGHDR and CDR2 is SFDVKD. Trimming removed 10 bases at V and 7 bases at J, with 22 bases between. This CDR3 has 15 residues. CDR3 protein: CATSDGGVQRNEQFF. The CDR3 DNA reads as TGTGCCACTTCCGACGGTGGAGTTCAGAGGAATGAGCAGTTCTTC.

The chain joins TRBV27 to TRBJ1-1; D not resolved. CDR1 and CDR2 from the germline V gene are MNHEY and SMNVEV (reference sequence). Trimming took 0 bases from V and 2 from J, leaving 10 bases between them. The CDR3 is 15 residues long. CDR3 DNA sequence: TGTGCCAGCAGTTTATCGGTCAGTGCCAACACTGAAGCTTTCTTT. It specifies CASSLSVSANTEAFF.

CDR3 DNA: TGTGCCAGCAGCGTAGCCCTGCGGGGGAGCACAGATACGCAGTATTTT. Translating it yields CASSVALRGSTDTQYF. The chain employs TRBV9 and TRBJ2-3; 7 nucleotides align to TRBD2. CDR3 length: 16 amino acids. V was clipped by 0 bases and J by 0 bases; unmatched bases: 4. Germline V gene data show CDR1 as SGDLS and CDR2 as YYNGEE.

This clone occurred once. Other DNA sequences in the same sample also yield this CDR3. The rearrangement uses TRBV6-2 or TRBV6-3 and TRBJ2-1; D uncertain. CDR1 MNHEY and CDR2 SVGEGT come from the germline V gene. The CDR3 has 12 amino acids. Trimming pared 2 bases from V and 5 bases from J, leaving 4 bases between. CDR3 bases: TGTGCCAGCAGTTACGGAGACAATGAGCAGTTCTTC. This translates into CASSYGDNEQFF.

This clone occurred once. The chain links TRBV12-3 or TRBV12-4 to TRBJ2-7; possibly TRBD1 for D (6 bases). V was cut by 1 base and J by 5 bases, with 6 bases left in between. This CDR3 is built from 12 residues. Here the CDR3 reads CASSLGGHEQYF. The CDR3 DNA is TGTGCCAGCAGTTTAGGGGGGCACGAGCAGTACTTC.

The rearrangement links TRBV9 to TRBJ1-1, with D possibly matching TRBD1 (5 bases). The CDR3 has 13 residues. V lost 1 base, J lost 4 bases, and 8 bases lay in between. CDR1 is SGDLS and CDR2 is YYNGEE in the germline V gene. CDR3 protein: CASSVSGTTEAFF. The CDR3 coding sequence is TGTGCCAGCAGCGTAAGCGGGACCACTGAAGCTTTCTTT.

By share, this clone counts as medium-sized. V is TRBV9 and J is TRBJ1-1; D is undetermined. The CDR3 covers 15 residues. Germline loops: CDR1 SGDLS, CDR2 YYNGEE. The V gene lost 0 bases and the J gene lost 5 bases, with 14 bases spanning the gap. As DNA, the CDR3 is TGTGCCAGCAGCGTAGGTGTGAGTACGGGAACTGAAGCTTTCTTT. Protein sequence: CASSVGVSTGTEAFF.

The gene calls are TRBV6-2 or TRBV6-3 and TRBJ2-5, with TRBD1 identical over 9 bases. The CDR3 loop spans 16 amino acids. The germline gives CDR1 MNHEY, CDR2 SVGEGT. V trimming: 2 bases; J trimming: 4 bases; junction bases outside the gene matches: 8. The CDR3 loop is CASSYADRGGRETQYF. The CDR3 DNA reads TGTGCCAGCAGTTACGCGGACAGGGGCGGCCGAGAGACCCAGTACTTC.

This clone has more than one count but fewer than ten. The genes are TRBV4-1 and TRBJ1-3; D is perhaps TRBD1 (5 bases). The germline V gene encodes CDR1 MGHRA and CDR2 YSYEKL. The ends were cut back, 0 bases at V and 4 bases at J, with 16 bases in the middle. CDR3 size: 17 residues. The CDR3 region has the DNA TGCGCCAGCAGCCAAGAGAATTTGCAGGGATACGGAAACACCATATATTTT. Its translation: CASSQENLQGYGNTIYF.

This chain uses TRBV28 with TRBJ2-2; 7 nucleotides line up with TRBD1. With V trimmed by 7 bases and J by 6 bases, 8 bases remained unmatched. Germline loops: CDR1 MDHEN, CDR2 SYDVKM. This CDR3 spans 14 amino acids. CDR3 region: CASTLDRESGELFF. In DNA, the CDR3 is TGTGCCAGCACCCTAGACAGGGAATCCGGGGAGCTGTTTTTT.

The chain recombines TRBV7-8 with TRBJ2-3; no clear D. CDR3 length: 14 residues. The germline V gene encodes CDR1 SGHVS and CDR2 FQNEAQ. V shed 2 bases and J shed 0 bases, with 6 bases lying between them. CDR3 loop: CASSLSYSTDTQYF. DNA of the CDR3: TGTGCCAGCAGCTTATCCTACAGCACAGATACGCAGTATTTT.

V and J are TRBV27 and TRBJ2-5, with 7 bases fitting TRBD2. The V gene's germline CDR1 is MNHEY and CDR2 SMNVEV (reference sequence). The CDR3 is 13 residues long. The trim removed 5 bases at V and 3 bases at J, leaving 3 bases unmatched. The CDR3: CASSPGREETQYF. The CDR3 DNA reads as TGTGCCAGCAGTCCGGGGAGGGAAGAGACCCAGTACTTC.

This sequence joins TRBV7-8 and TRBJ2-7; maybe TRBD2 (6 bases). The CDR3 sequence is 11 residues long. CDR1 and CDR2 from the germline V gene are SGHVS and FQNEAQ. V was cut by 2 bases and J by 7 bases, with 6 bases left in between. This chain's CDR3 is CASSLREEQYF. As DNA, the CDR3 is TGTGCCAGCAGCTTACGGGAGGAGCAGTACTTC.

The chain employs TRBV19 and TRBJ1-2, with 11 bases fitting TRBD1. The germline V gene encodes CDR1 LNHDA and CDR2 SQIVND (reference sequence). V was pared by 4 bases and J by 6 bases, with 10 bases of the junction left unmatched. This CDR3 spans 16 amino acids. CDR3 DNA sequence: TGTGCCAGTAGTAAATCCTTTGGACAGGGGGCGAATGGCTACACCTTC. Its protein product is CASSKSFGQGANGYTF.

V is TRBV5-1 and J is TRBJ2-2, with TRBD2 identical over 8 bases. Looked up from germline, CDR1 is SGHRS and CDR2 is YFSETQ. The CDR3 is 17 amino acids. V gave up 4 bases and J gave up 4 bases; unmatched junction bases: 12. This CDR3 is CASSKLGGARVTGELFF. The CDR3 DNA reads TGCGCCAGCAGCAAACTCGGGGGGGCCCGAGTCACCGGGGAGCTGTTTTTT.

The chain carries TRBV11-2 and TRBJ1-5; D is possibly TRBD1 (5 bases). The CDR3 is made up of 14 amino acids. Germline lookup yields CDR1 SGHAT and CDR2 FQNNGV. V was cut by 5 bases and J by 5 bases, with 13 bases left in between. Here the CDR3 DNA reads TGTGCCAGCAGCCCGCAGGGTACGCATCAGCCCCAGCATTTT. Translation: CASSPQGTHQPQHF.

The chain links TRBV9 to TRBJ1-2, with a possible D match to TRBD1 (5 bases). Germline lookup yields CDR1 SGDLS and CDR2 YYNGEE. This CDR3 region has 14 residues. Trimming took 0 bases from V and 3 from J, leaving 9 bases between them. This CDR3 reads CASSVEGWDYGYTF. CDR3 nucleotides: TGTGCCAGCAGCGTAGAGGGGTGGGACTATGGCTACACCTTC.

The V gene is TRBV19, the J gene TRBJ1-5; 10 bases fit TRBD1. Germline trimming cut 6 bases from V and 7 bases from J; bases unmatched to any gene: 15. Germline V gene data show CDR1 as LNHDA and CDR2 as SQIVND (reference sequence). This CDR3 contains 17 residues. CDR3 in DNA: TGTGCCAGTAGCACCTCCTCGGGGACAGGGGAGGGGCAGCCCCAGCATTTT. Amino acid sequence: CASSTSSGTGEGQPQHF.

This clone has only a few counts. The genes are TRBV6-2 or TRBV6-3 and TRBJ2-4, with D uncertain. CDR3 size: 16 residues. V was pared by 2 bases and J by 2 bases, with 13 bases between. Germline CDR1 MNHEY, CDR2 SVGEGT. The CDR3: CASSYAPLLTKNIQYF. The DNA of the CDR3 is TGTGCCAGCAGTTACGCTCCCCTACTCACCAAAAACATTCAGTACTTC.

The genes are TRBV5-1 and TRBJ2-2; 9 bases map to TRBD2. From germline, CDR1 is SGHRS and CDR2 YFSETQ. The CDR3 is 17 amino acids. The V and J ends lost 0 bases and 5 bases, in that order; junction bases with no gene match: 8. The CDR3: CASSLGLAGPGTGELFF. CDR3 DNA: TGCGCCAGCAGCTTGGGCCTAGCGGGGCCGGGGACCGGGGAGCTGTTTTTT.

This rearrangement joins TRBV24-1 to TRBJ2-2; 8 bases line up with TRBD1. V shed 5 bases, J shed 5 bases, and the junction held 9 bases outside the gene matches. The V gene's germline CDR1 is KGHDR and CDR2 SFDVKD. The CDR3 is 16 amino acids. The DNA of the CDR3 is TGTGCCACCAGTGCTTCGACAGGGGTTGGGACCGGGGAGCTGTTTTTT. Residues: CATSASTGVGTGELFF.

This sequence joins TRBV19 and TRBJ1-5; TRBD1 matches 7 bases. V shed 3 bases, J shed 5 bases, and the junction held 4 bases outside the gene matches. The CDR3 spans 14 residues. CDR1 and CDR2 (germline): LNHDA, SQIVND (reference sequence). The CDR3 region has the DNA TGTGCCAGTAGTATTCTCCAGGGGGATCAGCCCCAGCATTTT. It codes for CASSILQGDQPQHF.

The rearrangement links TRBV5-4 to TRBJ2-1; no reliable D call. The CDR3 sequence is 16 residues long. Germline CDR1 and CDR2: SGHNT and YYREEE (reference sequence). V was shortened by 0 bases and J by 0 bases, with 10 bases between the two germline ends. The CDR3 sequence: CASSLAPAASYNEQFF. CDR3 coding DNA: TGTGCCAGCAGCTTGGCCCCCGCGGCCTCCTACAATGAGCAGTTCTTC.

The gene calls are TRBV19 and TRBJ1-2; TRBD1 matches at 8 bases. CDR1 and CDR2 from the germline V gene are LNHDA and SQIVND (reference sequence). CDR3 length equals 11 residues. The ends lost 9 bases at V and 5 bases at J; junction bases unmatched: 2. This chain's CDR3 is CASRDRYGYTF. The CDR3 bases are TGTGCCAGCCGGGACAGGTATGGCTACACCTTC.

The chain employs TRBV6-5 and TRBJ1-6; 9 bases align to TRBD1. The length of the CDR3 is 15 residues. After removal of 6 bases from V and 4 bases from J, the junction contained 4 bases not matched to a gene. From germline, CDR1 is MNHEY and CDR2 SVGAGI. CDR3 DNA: TGTGCCAGCAGGTCGACAGGGGGATATAATTCACCCCTCCACTTT. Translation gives CASRSTGGYNSPLHF.